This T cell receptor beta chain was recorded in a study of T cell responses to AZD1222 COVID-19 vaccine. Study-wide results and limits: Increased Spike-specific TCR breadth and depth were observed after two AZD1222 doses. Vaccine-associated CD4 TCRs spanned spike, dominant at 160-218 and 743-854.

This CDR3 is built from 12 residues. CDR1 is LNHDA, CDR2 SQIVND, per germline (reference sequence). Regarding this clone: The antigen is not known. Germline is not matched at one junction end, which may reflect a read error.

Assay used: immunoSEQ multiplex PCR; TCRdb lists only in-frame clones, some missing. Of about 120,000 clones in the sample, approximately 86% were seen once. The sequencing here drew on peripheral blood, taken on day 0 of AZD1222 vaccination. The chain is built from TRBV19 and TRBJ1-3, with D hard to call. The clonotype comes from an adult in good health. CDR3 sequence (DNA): TGTGCGGTGGAGAGATCTGGAAACATCATATATTTT. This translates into CAVERSGNIIYF.